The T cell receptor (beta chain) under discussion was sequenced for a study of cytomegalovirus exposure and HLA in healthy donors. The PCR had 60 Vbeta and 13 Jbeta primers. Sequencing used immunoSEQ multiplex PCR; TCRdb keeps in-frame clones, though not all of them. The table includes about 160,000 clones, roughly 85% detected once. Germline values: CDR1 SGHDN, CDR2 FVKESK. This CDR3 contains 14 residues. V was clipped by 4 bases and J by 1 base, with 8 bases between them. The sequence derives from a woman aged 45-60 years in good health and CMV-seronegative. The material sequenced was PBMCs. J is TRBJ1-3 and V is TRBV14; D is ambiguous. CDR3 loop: CASSRSGSGNTIYF. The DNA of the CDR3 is TGTGCCAGCAGCCGCTCGGGGTCTGGAAACACCATATATTTT.